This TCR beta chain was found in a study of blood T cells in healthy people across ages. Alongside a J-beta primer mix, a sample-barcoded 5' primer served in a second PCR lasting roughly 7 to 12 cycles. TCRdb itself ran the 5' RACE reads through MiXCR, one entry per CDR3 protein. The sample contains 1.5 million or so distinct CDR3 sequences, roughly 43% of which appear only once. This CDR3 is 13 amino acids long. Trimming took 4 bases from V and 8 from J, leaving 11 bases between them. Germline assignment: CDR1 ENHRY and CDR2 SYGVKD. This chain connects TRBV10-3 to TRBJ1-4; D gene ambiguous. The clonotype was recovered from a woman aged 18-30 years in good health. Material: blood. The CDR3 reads CAISVLNNEKLFF. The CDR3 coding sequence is TGTGCCATCAGTGTTCTCAATAACGAAAAACTGTTTTTT.